A single sample is the source of the 15 T cell receptor beta chains below, sequenced in a study of blood T cells in healthy people across ages. Primed by a sample-barcoded 5' primer and a J-beta primer mix, a second PCR proceeded for 7 to 11 cycles. TCRdb recomputed calls from the 5' RACE reads with MiXCR, one row per CDR3 protein. The sample records 730,000 or so distinct CDR3 sequences, around two fifths being singletons. What was sequenced was blood. All receptors derive from a man at least 80 years old in good health.

Comment on this clonotype: This may come from a read error, since a much larger clone is one base off. V and J are TRBV7-9 and TRBJ2-7, with 8 bases that match TRBD2. The CDR3 is made up of 10 amino acids. V shed 10 bases, J shed 7 bases, and the junction held 3 bases outside the gene matches. Germline V gene data show CDR1 as SEHNR and CDR2 as FQNEAQ (reference sequence). The CDR3 sequence is CATAGEEQYF. CDR3 nucleotides: TGTGCCACAGCGGGAGAGGAGCAGTACTTC.

The V gene is TRBV4-1, the J gene TRBJ1-4, with D unresolved. Per germline, CDR1 MGHRA and CDR2 YSYEKL. The CDR3 runs 17 residues. Deletions cut 0 bases from V and 0 bases from J, with 11 bases between. The CDR3 region is CASSQDPGFATNEKLFF. In DNA form, the CDR3 reads TGCGCCAGCAGCCAAGATCCGGGTTTTGCAACTAATGAAAAACTGTTTTTT.

This clonotype appeared a few times. The chain carries TRBV20-1 and TRBJ2-7; D is undetermined. Trimming removed 2 bases at V and 3 bases at J, with 11 bases between. Per germline, CDR1 DFQATT and CDR2 SNEGSKA (reference sequence). This CDR3 has 13 residues. The CDR3: CSARSGLLYEQYF. The CDR3 coding sequence is TGCAGTGCTAGATCTGGGTTACTCTACGAGCAGTACTTC.

CDR3 sequence: CASSQNAGVANTEAFF. CDR3 nucleotides: TGTGCCAGCAGCCAAAACGCAGGGGTGGCGAACACTGAAGCTTTCTTT. This sequence joins TRBV14 and TRBJ1-1; TRBD1 is a possible D gene (6 bases). V was trimmed by 2 bases and J by 1 base, leaving 14 bases between them. The CDR3 contains 16 residues. Per the germline V gene, CDR1 is SGHDN and CDR2 is FVKESK.

The chain combines TRBV20-1 with TRBJ2-1, with 7 positions matching TRBD1. V shed 5 bases and J 12 bases; nucleotides not matched to a gene: 10. Per germline, CDR1 DFQATT and CDR2 SNEGSKA (reference sequence). The CDR3 loop spans 12 amino acids. The CDR3 nucleotides read TGCAGTGCTCCCTCTCGGGGACAGTGGCAGTTCTTC. Its translation is CSAPSRGQWQFF.

V gene TRBV3-1 combines with J gene TRBJ2-2; 10 bases fit TRBD2. Per germline, CDR1 LGHDT and CDR2 YNNKEL (reference sequence). The V segment lost 4 bases and the J segment 7 bases; nucleotides outside the gene matches: 6. The CDR3 sequence is 15 residues long. CDR3 bases: TGTGCCAGCAGCCGCCTAGCGGGAGAGGGCGGGGAGCTGTTTTTT. Amino acids: CASSRLAGEGGELFF.

Many counts were recorded for this clonotype. The V gene is TRBV10-3, the J gene TRBJ2-5, with 13 nucleotides matching TRBD2. Trimming took 2 bases from V and 2 from J; bases not matched to a gene: 2. CDR1 is ENHRY, CDR2 SYGVKD, per germline. The CDR3 contains 16 residues. The CDR3 bases are TGTGCCATCAGTGAGGGGACTAGCGGGGAGCAAGAGACCCAGTACTTC. Translating it yields CAISEGTSGEQETQYF.

A word on this clonotype: Germline and junction disagree at one end, which may indicate a read error. The CDR3 loop reads CASSLHKEQFF. CDR3 nucleotide sequence: TGTGCCAGCAGCCTCCACAAGGAGCAGTTCTTC. The chain couples TRBV11-2 to TRBJ2-1; D is undetermined. The CDR3 is made up of 11 amino acids. Germline CDR1 SGHAT, CDR2 FQNNGV.

This rearrangement joins TRBV28 to TRBJ2-7; no reliable D call. The CDR3 has 14 amino acids. Trimming removed 7 bases from V and 3 bases from J, with 16 bases in between. Germline CDR1 MDHEN, CDR2 SYDVKM. The CDR3 DNA reads as TGTGCCAGCACCCCAGCCGGCAAGCACTACGAGCAGTACTTC. Translation: CASTPAGKHYEQYF.

V is TRBV6-6 and J is TRBJ2-1, with D unclear. This CDR3 is 14 amino acids long. V lost 6 bases, J lost 8 bases, and 17 bases lay in between. CDR1 and CDR2 (germline): MNHNY, SVGAGI (reference sequence). CDR3 amino acids: CASRTTFLSDEQFF. CDR3 nucleotides: TGTGCCAGCAGGACGACTTTTTTGTCGGATGAGCAGTTCTTC.

The J gene is TRBJ2-2, the V gene TRBV28; D is unresolved. V was trimmed by 3 bases and J by 4 bases, leaving 9 bases between them. The CDR3 spans 14 residues. Germline V gene sequence: CDR1 MDHEN, CDR2 SYDVKM. The CDR3 bases are TGTGCCAGCAGTTTGCCGGGTGTCACCGGGGAGCTGTTTTTT. Amino acid sequence: CASSLPGVTGELFF.

This clonotype came up a few times. The chain uses TRBV4-3 and TRBJ2-1, with D perhaps TRBD1 or TRBD2 (6 bases each). Trimming cost V 0 bases and J 15 bases, with 15 bases left between them. Germline V gives CDR1 LGHNA, CDR2 YSLEER. CDR3 size: 13 residues. This CDR3 reads CASSQERLRGLFF. Here the CDR3 DNA reads TGCGCCAGCAGCCAAGAGAGGCTACGGGGGCTGTTCTTC.

The V call is TRBV6-6, the J call TRBJ2-3, with D hard to call. V was clipped by 7 bases and J by 0 bases, with 8 bases between them. Germline loops: CDR1 MNHNY, CDR2 SVGAGI (reference sequence). The CDR3 has 13 amino acids. This CDR3 is CASTVLSTDTQYF. CDR3 coding DNA: TGTGCCAGCACCGTGCTGAGCACAGATACGCAGTATTTT.

This sequence joins TRBV5-1 and TRBJ2-3; no clear D gene. The V and J ends lost 1 base and 6 bases respectively, with 9 bases between them. The CDR3 is made up of 13 amino acids. The V gene's germline CDR1 is SGHRS and CDR2 YFSETQ. CDR3 amino acids: CASSLWGTDTQYF. The CDR3, as DNA: TGCGCCAGCAGCTTGTGGGGTACTGATACGCAGTATTTT.

The chain joins TRBV7-3 to TRBJ1-6, with D hard to call. The CDR3 is 17 amino acids. Trimming removed 2 bases at V and 8 bases at J, with 19 bases between. The V gene's germline CDR1 is SGHTA and CDR2 FQGTGA. The CDR3 spells CASSLSGPVGVDSPLHF. Written as DNA, the CDR3 is TGTGCCAGCAGCTTATCGGGCCCCGTGGGCGTAGATTCACCCCTCCACTTT.